This T cell receptor (beta chain) was captured by sequencing in a study of cytomegalovirus exposure and HLA in healthy donors. Comment on this clone: No antigen is known for it.

PCR employed 60 Vbeta and 13 Jbeta primers. Study processing details: Among the unique TCR beta chains that a later analysis counted, about 85 million in all, about 11 million were shared. TCRdb keeps only in-frame clones here, not all; method: immunoSEQ multiplex PCR. The V and J calls and clone size are taken from that table; D and trimming were inferred from the DNA. The sample yields 90,000 to 120,000 clones, roughly 80% seen once. Study findings and constraints: The study dropped some indistinguishable V segments, TRBV6-2 and TRBV6-3 among them. Further analysis, carried out later, found HLA-associated TCR beta chains more clonally expanded than equally common other chains.

The CDR3 is 14 amino acids. Germline lookup yields CDR1 SQVTM and CDR2 ANQGSEA. Trimming left V 0 bases short and J 5 bases short, with 13 bases between. The chain links TRBV29-1 to TRBJ1-1; no clear D gene. The TCR sequence derives from a male donor in good health and CMV-seropositive. The sample consisted of PBMCs. The CDR3 DNA sequence: TGCAGCGTTGAAGAGTATCGCGGTGTAACTGAAGCTTTCTTT. It specifies CSVEEYRGVTEAFF.